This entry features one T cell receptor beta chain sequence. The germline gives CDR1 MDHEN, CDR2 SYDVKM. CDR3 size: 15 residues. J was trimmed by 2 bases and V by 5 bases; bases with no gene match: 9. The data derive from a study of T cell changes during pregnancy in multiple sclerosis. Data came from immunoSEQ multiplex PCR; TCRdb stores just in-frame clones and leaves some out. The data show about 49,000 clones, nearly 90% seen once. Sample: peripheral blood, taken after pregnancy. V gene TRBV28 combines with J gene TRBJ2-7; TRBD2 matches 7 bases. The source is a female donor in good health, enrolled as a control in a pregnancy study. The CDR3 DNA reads TGTGCCAGCAGTACTCAGGGAGGGGCACCCTACGAGCAGTACTTC. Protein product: CASSTQGGAPYEQYF.